A selection of T cell receptor beta chains follows, all from one sample in a study of response to subunit inactivated influenza vaccine. Each CDR3 protein is one row after TCRdb ran MiXCR on the RT-PCR reads. This sample carries 650,000 to 800,000 distinct CDR3 sequences, roughly 18% of them seen once, and the ten largest clones take roughly a tenth. This sample comprised PBMCs from blood, obtained 5 days after vaccination. All receptors derive from a man in his forties or fifties who received an inactivated influenza vaccine. CDR3s include the opening cysteine and the closing phenylalanine or tryptophan. D genes are given only for firm matches. Rows give clone size only sometimes, using once, few, many, or a class for an expanded clone.

V: TRBV4-2
size: few
D: TRBD2
J: TRBJ2-1
length: 16
CDR3: CASSHPSGGSYNEQFF
DNA: TGTGCCAGCAGCCACCCTTCGGGGGGCTCCTACAATGAGCAGTTCTTC

V: TRBV6-5
size: .
D: TRBD1
J: TRBJ2-2
length: 15
CDR3: CASSLRTGWTGELFF
DNA: TGTGCCAGCAGTTTGCGGACAGGGTGGACCGGGGAGCTGTTTTTT

V: TRBV20-1
size: .
D: TRBD2
J: TRBJ2-1
length: 15
CDR3: CSAPKREGPRNEQFF
DNA: TGCAGTGCTCCCAAGCGGGAGGGCCCTCGTAATGAGCAGTTCTTC

V: TRBV20-1
size: many
D: .
J: TRBJ2-1
length: 14
CDR3: CSASSGPLANEQFF
DNA: TGCAGTGCTAGCAGCGGACCCCTAGCGAACGAGCAGTTCTTC

V: TRBV20-1
size: .
D: .
J: TRBJ1-1
length: 12
CDR3: CSARRLNTEAFF
DNA: TGCAGTGCTAGAAGGCTGAACACTGAAGCTTTCTTT

V: TRBV29-1
size: many
D: TRBD2
J: TRBJ2-7
length: 16
CDR3: CSVEGPTSGSTYEQYF
DNA: TGCAGCGTTGAAGGCCCGACTAGCGGGTCAACCTACGAGCAGTACTTC

V: TRBV20-1
size: .
D: TRBD1
J: TRBJ2-7
length: 15
CDR3: CSARSPGQGTYEQYF
DNA: TGCAGTGCTAGATCCCCCGGACAGGGTACCTACGAGCAGTACTTC

V: TRBV7-8
size: .
D: .
J: TRBJ2-2
length: 15
CDR3: CASSLRQLGTGELFF
DNA: TGTGCCAGCAGCTTAAGACAGTTAGGGACCGGGGAGCTGTTTTTT

V: TRBV10-3
size: .
D: .
J: TRBJ1-5
length: 16
CDR3: CAISESTQGNNQPQHF
DNA: TGTGCCATCAGTGAGTCGACTCAGGGGAACAATCAGCCCCAGCATTTT

V: TRBV5-6
size: few
D: TRBD2
J: TRBJ2-7
length: 16
CDR3: CASSLSVTSGSYEQYF
DNA: TGTGCCAGCAGCTTGTCCGTGACTAGCGGGAGCTACGAGCAGTACTTC

V: TRBV12-3/TRBV12-4
size: .
D: .
J: TRBJ2-1
length: 14
CDR3: CASNPGGQFDEQFF
DNA: TGTGCCAGCAACCCCGGGGGACAGTTCGATGAGCAGTTCTTC

V: TRBV7-9
size: .
D: TRBD1
J: TRBJ2-1
length: 15
CDR3: CASSLTQGYDNEQFF
DNA: TGTGCCAGCAGCTTAACACAGGGGTACGACAATGAGCAGTTCTTC

V: TRBV9
size: .
D: .
J: TRBJ2-3
length: 15
CDR3: CASSVGEGYTDTQYF
DNA: TGTGCCAGCAGCGTAGGTGAGGGATACACAGATACGCAGTATTTT

V: TRBV5-1
size: .
D: .
J: TRBJ2-7
length: 15
CDR3: CASNLETASSYEQYF
DNA: TGCGCCAGCAATTTGGAAACGGCCAGCTCCTACGAGCAGTACTTC

V: TRBV9
size: .
D: TRBD2
J: TRBJ2-5
length: 16
CDR3: CASSPTLRGGLETQYF
DNA: TGTGCCAGCAGCCCAACCTTGCGGGGGGGGTTGGAGACCCAGTACTTC

V: TRBV6-1
size: many
D: TRBD1
J: TRBJ2-2
length: 17
CDR3: CASSRGQGRTLTGELFF
DNA: TGTGCCAGCAGCCGAGGACAGGGCCGAACTCTGACCGGGGAGCTGTTTTTT

V: TRBV2
size: once
D: TRBD2
J: TRBJ2-2
length: 12
CDR3: CASRGLAPGLFF
DNA: TGTGCCAGTAGGGGACTAGCGCCTGGGCTGTTTTTT

V: TRBV4-3
size: many
D: .
J: TRBJ1-2
length: 15
CDR3: CASSQGLGFLYGYTF
DNA: TGCGCCAGCAGCCAAGGGCTGGGCTTCCTCTATGGCTACACCTTC

V: TRBV15
size: .
D: TRBD2
J: TRBJ2-1
length: 15
CDR3: CATSRVLAEYNEQFF
DNA: TGTGCCACCAGCAGAGTTCTAGCGGAGTACAATGAGCAGTTCTTC

V: TRBV12-3/TRBV12-4
size: .
D: TRBD1
J: TRBJ2-3
length: 18
CDR3: CASSRGQGAGTGTDTQYF
DNA: TGTGCCAGCAGCCGGGGACAGGGGGCGGGAACCGGCACAGATACGCAGTATTTT

V: TRBV4-2
size: .
D: TRBD2
J: TRBJ2-1
length: 15
CDR3: CASRGTSGRTNEQFF
DNA: TGTGCCAGCCGGGGGACTAGCGGGAGGACCAATGAGCAGTTCTTC

V: TRBV4-2
size: .
D: .
J: TRBJ2-5
length: 16
CDR3: CASSQDPGDFQETQYF
DNA: TGTGCCAGCAGCCAAGATCCGGGGGACTTCCAAGAGACCCAGTACTTC

V: TRBV19
size: .
D: .
J: TRBJ2-2
length: 15
CDR3: CASSIWRANTGELFF
DNA: TGTGCCAGTAGTATCTGGAGGGCGAACACCGGGGAGCTGTTTTTT

V: TRBV7-8
size: many
D: TRBD1
J: TRBJ2-7
length: 17
CDR3: CASSPRGFRGQGSEQYF
DNA: TGTGCCAGCAGCCCAAGAGGGTTTCGAGGACAGGGATCCGAGCAGTACTTC

V: TRBV10-2
size: many
D: .
J: TRBJ2-5
length: 13
CDR3: CASRRRRGETQYF
DNA: TGCGCCAGCAGGAGACGGCGAGGGGAGACCCAGTACTTC

V: TRBV7-6
size: .
D: .
J: TRBJ2-2
length: 13
CDR3: CASLPSGTGELFF
DNA: TGTGCCAGCCTGCCTTCGGGCACCGGGGAGCTGTTTTTT

V: TRBV7-9
size: few
D: TRBD2
J: TRBJ2-1
length: 17
CDR3: CASSPRTGREAGNEQFF
DNA: TGTGCCAGCAGCCCAAGAACCGGGCGGGAGGCCGGAAATGAGCAGTTCTTC

V: TRBV6-5
size: .
D: .
J: TRBJ2-7
length: 15
CDR3: CASSYSPASSYEQYF
DNA: TGTGCCAGCAGTTACTCGCCGGCAAGCTCCTACGAGCAGTACTTC

V: TRBV5-5
size: few
D: .
J: TRBJ2-2
length: 16
CDR3: CASSLGIGMNTGELFF
DNA: TGTGCCAGCAGCTTGGGGATCGGGATGAACACCGGGGAGCTGTTTTTT

V: TRBV5-1
size: many
D: .
J: TRBJ2-7
length: 15
CDR3: CASSLAGTLIDEQYF
DNA: TGCGCCAGCAGCTTGGCCGGGACCTTAATTGACGAGCAGTACTTC

V: TRBV5-1
size: .
D: .
J: TRBJ2-1
length: 13
CDR3: CASSLAFINEQFF
DNA: TGCGCCAGCAGCTTGGCCTTTATCAATGAGCAGTTCTTC

V: TRBV20-1
size: few
D: .
J: TRBJ2-1
length: 14
CDR3: CSASAPQGYNEQFF
DNA: TGCAGTGCTTCAGCACCGCAAGGCTACAATGAGCAGTTCTTC

V: TRBV2
size: .
D: .
J: TRBJ2-3
length: 15
CDR3: CASSLGGARSDTQYF
DNA: TGTGCCAGCAGTCTTGGGGGGGCGCGCTCAGATACGCAGTATTTT

V: TRBV6-2/TRBV6-3
size: .
D: .
J: TRBJ1-3
length: 14
CDR3: CASTASDLRDTIYF
DNA: TGTGCCAGCACCGCCTCGGACCTCCGGGACACCATATATTTT

V: TRBV20-1
size: .
D: .
J: TRBJ2-7
length: 16
CDR3: CSARDVLTGRTYEQYF
DNA: TGCAGTGCTAGAGATGTGTTGACAGGTCGGACCTACGAGCAGTACTTC

V: TRBV10-3
size: .
D: .
J: TRBJ1-5
length: 15
CDR3: CAISESGGTNQPQHF
DNA: TGTGCCATCAGTGAGTCGGGCGGGACCAATCAGCCCCAGCATTTT

V: TRBV10-3
size: .
D: TRBD1
J: TRBJ2-7
length: 17
CDR3: CAISEFGTGARSYEQYF
DNA: TGTGCCATCAGTGAGTTCGGGACAGGGGCCCGTTCCTACGAGCAGTACTTC

V: TRBV20-1
size: many
D: .
J: TRBJ2-1
length: 14
CDR3: CSADLRSSSNEQFF
DNA: TGCAGTGCGGACTTAAGGTCGAGCTCAAATGAGCAGTTCTTC

V: TRBV12-3/TRBV12-4
size: .
D: .
J: TRBJ1-6
length: 13
CDR3: CASRNIGDSPLHF
DNA: TGTGCCAGCAGAAACATAGGGGATTCACCCCTCCACTTT

V: TRBV18
size: .
D: .
J: TRBJ1-2
length: 15
CDR3: CASSPSGPGDYGYTF
DNA: TGTGCCAGCTCACCAAGCGGGCCAGGAGACTATGGCTACACCTTC

V: TRBV24-1
size: few
D: TRBD1
J: TRBJ1-3
length: 14
CDR3: CATRKQGSGNTIYF
DNA: TGTGCCACCAGAAAACAGGGGTCCGGAAACACCATATATTTT

V: TRBV15
size: .
D: TRBD1
J: TRBJ2-5
length: 15
CDR3: CATRTGTGGLETQYF
DNA: TGTGCCACCAGGACCGGGACAGGGGGCCTCGAGACCCAGTACTTC

V: TRBV20-1
size: few
D: TRBD1
J: TRBJ2-7
length: 14
CDR3: CSGNPGQGLYEQYF
DNA: TGCAGTGGTAATCCGGGACAGGGATTATACGAGCAGTACTTC

V: TRBV25-1
size: .
D: .
J: TRBJ2-3
length: 12
CDR3: CASGSLHVTQYF
DNA: TGTGCCAGCGGCTCGCTACATGTTACGCAGTATTTT

V: TRBV20-1
size: .
D: TRBD2
J: TRBJ2-7
length: 13
CDR3: CSARTSGRYEQHF
DNA: TGCAGTGCAAGGACTAGCGGGAGGTACGAGCAGCACTTC

V: TRBV29-1
size: many
D: .
J: TRBJ1-1
length: 11
CDR3: CSVGGRVEAFF
DNA: TGCAGCGTTGGGGGCCGGGTTGAAGCTTTCTTT

V: TRBV6-2/TRBV6-3
size: .
D: .
J: TRBJ2-5
length: 15
CDR3: CASTLNRGGQETQYF
DNA: TGTGCCAGCACGCTGAACAGGGGAGGTCAAGAGACCCAGTACTTC

V: TRBV30
size: .
D: TRBD1
J: TRBJ2-5
length: 13
CDR3: CAWVGTGQETQYF
DNA: TGTGCCTGGGTGGGGACAGGCCAAGAGACCCAGTACTTC